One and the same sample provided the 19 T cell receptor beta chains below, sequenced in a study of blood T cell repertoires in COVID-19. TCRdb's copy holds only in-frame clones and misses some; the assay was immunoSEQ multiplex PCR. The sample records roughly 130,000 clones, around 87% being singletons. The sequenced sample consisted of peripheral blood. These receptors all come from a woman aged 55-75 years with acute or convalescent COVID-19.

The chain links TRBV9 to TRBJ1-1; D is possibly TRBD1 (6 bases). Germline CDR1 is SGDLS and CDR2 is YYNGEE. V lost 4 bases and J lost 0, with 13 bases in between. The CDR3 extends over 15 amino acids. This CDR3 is CASSTFDRMNTEAFF. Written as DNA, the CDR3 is TGTGCCAGCAGCACCTTTGACAGGATGAACACTGAAGCTTTCTTT.

Here the CDR3 reads CAADRGPYGYTF. In DNA form, the CDR3 reads TGTGCCGCAGACAGGGGTCCTTATGGCTACACCTTC. J is TRBJ1-2 and V is TRBV30; 8 bases line up with TRBD1. Germline assignment: CDR1 GTSNPN and CDR2 SVGIG (reference sequence). Trimming at V came to 8 bases and at J to 5 bases, leaving 7 bases not matched to a gene. The CDR3 is 12 amino acids.

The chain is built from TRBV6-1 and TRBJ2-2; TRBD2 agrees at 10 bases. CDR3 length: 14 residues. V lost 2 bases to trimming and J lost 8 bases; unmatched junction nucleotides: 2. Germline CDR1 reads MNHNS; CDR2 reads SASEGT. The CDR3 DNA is TGTGCCAGCAGTGAAAGCGGGAGGGGGGGGGAGCTGTTTTTT. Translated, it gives CASSESGRGGELFF.

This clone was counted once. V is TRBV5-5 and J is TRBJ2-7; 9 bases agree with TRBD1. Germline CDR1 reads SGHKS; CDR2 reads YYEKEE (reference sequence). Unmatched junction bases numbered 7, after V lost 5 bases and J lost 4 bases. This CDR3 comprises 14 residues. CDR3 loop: CASSFTGGGYEQYF. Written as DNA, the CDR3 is TGTGCCAGCAGTTTTACAGGGGGCGGGTACGAGCAGTACTTC.

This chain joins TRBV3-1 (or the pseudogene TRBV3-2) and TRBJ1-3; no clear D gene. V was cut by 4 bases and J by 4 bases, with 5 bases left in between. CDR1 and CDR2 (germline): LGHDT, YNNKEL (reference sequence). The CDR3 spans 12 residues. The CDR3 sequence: CASSPSGNTIYF. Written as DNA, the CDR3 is TGTGCCAGCAGCCCATCCGGAAACACCATATATTTT.

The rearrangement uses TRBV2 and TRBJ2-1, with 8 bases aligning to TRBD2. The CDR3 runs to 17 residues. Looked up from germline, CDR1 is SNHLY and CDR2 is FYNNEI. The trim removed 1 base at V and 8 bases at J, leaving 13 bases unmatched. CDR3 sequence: CASSEGRGGGRRYEQFF. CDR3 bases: TGTGCCAGCAGTGAAGGGCGGGGAGGCGGGAGGAGATATGAGCAGTTCTTC.

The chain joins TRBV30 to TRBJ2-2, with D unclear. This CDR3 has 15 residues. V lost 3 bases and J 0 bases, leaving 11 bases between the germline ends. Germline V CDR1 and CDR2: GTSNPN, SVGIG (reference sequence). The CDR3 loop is CAWRIHYSNTGELFF. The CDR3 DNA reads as TGTGCCTGGAGAATTCACTATTCGAACACCGGGGAGCTGTTTTTT.

In nucleotides, the CDR3 is TGCGCCAGCAGCTTCGGGACACAAGAGACCCAGTACTTC. Translated: CASSFGTQETQYF. The rearrangement uses TRBV5-1 and TRBJ2-5; weak D call: TRBD1 (6 bases). Trimming took off 2 bases at V and 2 bases at J, with 7 bases between the two ends. Germline V gene lookup returns CDR1 SGHRS and CDR2 YFSETQ. The CDR3 runs 13 residues.

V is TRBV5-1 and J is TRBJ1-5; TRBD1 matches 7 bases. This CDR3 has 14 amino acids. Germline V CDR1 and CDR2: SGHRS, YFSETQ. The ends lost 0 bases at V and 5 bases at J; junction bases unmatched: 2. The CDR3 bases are TGCGCCAGCAGCTTGGGGACAGGAGATCAGCCCCAGCATTTT. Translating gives CASSLGTGDQPQHF. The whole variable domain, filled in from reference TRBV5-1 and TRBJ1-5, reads KAGVTQTPRYLIKTRGQQVTLSCSPISGHRSVSWYQQTPGQGLQFLFEYFSETQRNKGNFPGRFSGRQFSNSRSEMNVSTLELGDSALYLCASSLGTGDQPQHFGDGTRLSIL.

CDR3 sequence: CAISRGDNEQFF. Here the CDR3 DNA reads TGTGCCATCAGTCGGGGAGACAATGAGCAGTTCTTC. This rearrangement joins TRBV10-3 to TRBJ2-1; possibly TRBD2 for D (5 bases). V dropped 5 bases and J dropped 5 bases, with 7 bases sitting between them. This CDR3 is 12 amino acids long. Looked up from germline, CDR1 is ENHRY and CDR2 is SYGVKD.

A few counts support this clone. CDR3 sequence reads: CASSFWSRSSYNEQFF. As DNA, the CDR3 is TGTGCCAGCAGTTTCTGGAGCCGAAGCTCCTACAATGAGCAGTTCTTC. This chain connects TRBV28 to TRBJ2-1; no reliable D call. With 3 bases removed from V and 0 bases from J, the gap between germline ends came to 12 bases. This CDR3 region has 16 residues. Germline V gene lookup returns CDR1 MDHEN and CDR2 SYDVKM.

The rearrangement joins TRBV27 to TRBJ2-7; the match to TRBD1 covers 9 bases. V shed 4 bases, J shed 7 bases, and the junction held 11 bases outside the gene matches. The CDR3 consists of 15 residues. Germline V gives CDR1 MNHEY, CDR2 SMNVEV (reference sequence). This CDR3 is CASSSRDRVAWEQYF. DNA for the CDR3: TGTGCCAGCAGTTCCCGGGACAGGGTTGCATGGGAGCAGTACTTC.

Written as DNA, the CDR3 is TGTGCCAGCAGCCATGACAGGGGGCAGCCCGACTACGAGCAGTACTTC. Translated: CASSHDRGQPDYEQYF. The V call is TRBV4-2, the J call TRBJ2-7, with 10 bases that match TRBD1. The CDR3 runs to 16 residues. Trimming removed 3 bases from V and 3 bases from J; junction bases left unmatched: 8. Germline V gene sequence: CDR1 LGHNA, CDR2 YNFKEQ.

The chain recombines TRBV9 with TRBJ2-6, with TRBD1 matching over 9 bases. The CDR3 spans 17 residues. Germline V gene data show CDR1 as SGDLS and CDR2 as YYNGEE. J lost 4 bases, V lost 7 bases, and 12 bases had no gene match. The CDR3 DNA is TGTGCCAGCCATCGGGGACAGGGAGGAGTGGGGGCCAACGTCCTGACTTTC. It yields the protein CASHRGQGGVGANVLTF.

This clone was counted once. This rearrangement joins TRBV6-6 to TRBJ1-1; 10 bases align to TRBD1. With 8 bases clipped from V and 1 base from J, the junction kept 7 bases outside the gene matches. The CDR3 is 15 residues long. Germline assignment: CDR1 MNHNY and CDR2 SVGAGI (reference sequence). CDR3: CASGGQGRANTEAFF. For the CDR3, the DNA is TGTGCCAGCGGGGGACAGGGGAGAGCGAACACTGAAGCTTTCTTT.

CDR3 DNA: TGCGCCAGCACGTCTACGGACAGGCTGAAGTACGAGCAGTACTTC. Translated: CASTSTDRLKYEQYF. The chain combines TRBV10-2 with TRBJ2-7; 7 bases line up with TRBD1. The CDR3 is 15 residues long. J lost 4 bases, V lost 7 bases, and 13 bases had no gene match. Per germline, CDR1 WSHSY and CDR2 SAAADI.

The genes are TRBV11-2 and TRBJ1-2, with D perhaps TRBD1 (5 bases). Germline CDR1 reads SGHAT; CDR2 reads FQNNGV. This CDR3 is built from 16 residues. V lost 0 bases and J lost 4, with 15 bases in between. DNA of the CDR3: TGTGCCAGCAGCTTAGATAAGGCGGGGGGAGGCTATGGCTACACCTTC. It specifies CASSLDKAGGGYGYTF.

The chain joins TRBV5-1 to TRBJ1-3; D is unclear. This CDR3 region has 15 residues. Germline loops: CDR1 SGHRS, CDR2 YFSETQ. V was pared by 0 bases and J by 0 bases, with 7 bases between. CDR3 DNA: TGCGCCAGCAGCTTGGCGTCGGGCTCTGGAAACACCATATATTTT. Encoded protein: CASSLASGSGNTIYF. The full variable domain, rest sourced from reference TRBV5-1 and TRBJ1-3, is KAGVTQTPRYLIKTRGQQVTLSCSPISGHRSVSWYQQTPGQGLQFLFEYFSETQRNKGNFPGRFSGRQFSNSRSEMNVSTLELGDSALYLCASSLASGSGNTIYFGEGSWLTVV.

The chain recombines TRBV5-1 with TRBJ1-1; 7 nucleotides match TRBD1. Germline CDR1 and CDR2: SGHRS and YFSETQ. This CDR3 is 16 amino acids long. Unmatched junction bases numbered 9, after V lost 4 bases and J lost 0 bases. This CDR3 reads CASSPGGGYMNTEAFF. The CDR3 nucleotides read TGCGCCAGCAGCCCCGGAGGGGGCTACATGAACACTGAAGCTTTCTTT.